The subject of this entry is one T cell receptor (beta chain). From germline, CDR1 is SGHTA and CDR2 FQGTGA. The CDR3 runs to 15 residues. V lost 5 bases, J lost 2 bases, and 3 bases stayed unmatched. This sample was taken from a study of T cell changes during pregnancy in multiple sclerosis. Sequenced by immunoSEQ multiplex PCR; TCRdb stores in-frame clones only, minus some. The sample consists of roughly 30,000 clones, roughly 89% of them appearing once. Material: CD8+ T cells from peripheral blood mononuclear cells, obtained in the first trimester of pregnancy. J is TRBJ2-7 and V is TRBV7-3; 13 bases are a match to TRBD2. The clonotype was recovered from a female donor with multiple sclerosis, enrolled in a pregnancy study. CDR3: CASSVGTSGTYEQYF. CDR3 in DNA: TGTGCCAGCAGCGTCGGGACTAGCGGGACCTACGAGCAGTACTTC.